Listed below are T cell receptor beta chains from one sample, sequenced in a study of blood T cell repertoires in COVID-19. Using immunoSEQ multiplex PCR, the repertoire was profiled, and TCRdb retains in-frame clones only, with some absent. This sample has 220,000 or so clones, with about 84% found just once. Input material: PBMCs or T cells enriched from blood (not recorded which). These receptors all stem from a woman aged 45 to 65 who had recovered from COVID-19. The CDR3 runs from the conserved cysteine through the conserved F or W. The order of the fields is CDR3 DNA, CDR3 protein, D gene, clone size, V gene, J gene. The D gene is left open where the match is weak. Size is omitted from some rows. Given values are once, few, many or a class for expanded clones.

CDR3 DNA: TGTGCCAGCAGCTTAGGGACTAGCATCGCTAAGCAGTACTTC
CDR3 protein: CASSLGTSIAKQYF
D gene: TRBD2
clone size: .
V gene: TRBV7-2
J gene: TRBJ2-7

CDR3 DNA: TGTGCCAGCACAACAGCGGCTGGAAACACCATATATTTT
CDR3 protein: CASTTAAGNTIYF
D gene: .
clone size: .
V gene: TRBV28
J gene: TRBJ1-3

CDR3 DNA: TGTGCCTGGAAATGGGGGACACCGGCCACTGAAGCTTTCTTT
CDR3 protein: CAWKWGTPATEAFF
D gene: .
clone size: .
V gene: TRBV30
J gene: TRBJ1-1

CDR3 DNA: TGCGCCAGCAGCCTTACGACAGGCGCTAATGAAAAACTGTTTTTT
CDR3 protein: CASSLTTGANEKLFF
D gene: .
clone size: .
V gene: TRBV5-1
J gene: TRBJ1-4

CDR3 DNA: TGCGCCAGCAGCTTAGGACAGGGGGACAATCAGCCCCAGCATTTT
CDR3 protein: CASSLGQGDNQPQHF
D gene: TRBD1
clone size: .
V gene: TRBV5-1
J gene: TRBJ1-5

CDR3 DNA: TGTGCCAGTGGGGGCCCCCAGGGGGCAGGAAACACTGAAGCTTTCTTT
CDR3 protein: CASGGPQGAGNTEAFF
D gene: TRBD1
clone size: .
V gene: TRBV19
J gene: TRBJ1-1

CDR3 DNA: TGTGCCAGCAGCTTGGAACAGGGGGCCATCCCCTACGAGCAGTACTTC
CDR3 protein: CASSLEQGAIPYEQYF
D gene: TRBD1
clone size: .
V gene: TRBV5-6
J gene: TRBJ2-7

CDR3 DNA: TGTGCCAGCAGTTACTTACCGTTGGACAGGGGAAATGAGCAGTTCTTC
CDR3 protein: CASSYLPLDRGNEQFF
D gene: TRBD1
clone size: .
V gene: TRBV6-5
J gene: TRBJ2-1

CDR3 DNA: TGCGCCAGCAGCCCACAACTAGCGGGGGGATACGAGCAGTACTTC
CDR3 protein: CASSPQLAGGYEQYF
D gene: TRBD2
clone size: .
V gene: TRBV4-3
J gene: TRBJ2-7

CDR3 DNA: TGCGCCAGCAGTGGAGGTGTAAATCAGCCCCAGCATTTT
CDR3 protein: CASSGGVNQPQHF
D gene: .
clone size: few
V gene: TRBV10-2
J gene: TRBJ1-5

CDR3 DNA: TGCGCCAGCAGTGGGGGGGTCAATGAGCAGTTCTTC
CDR3 protein: CASSGGVNEQFF
D gene: .
clone size: .
V gene: TRBV10-1
J gene: TRBJ2-1

CDR3 DNA: TGTGCCAGCAGATTGGACAGGGGAACTGAAGCTTTCTTT
CDR3 protein: CASRLDRGTEAFF
D gene: TRBD1
clone size: .
V gene: TRBV7-2
J gene: TRBJ1-1

CDR3 DNA: TGTGCCAGCGAAGGAGGGTTTGGTTACTATGGCTACACCTTC
CDR3 protein: CASEGGFGYYGYTF
D gene: .
clone size: .
V gene: TRBV28
J gene: TRBJ1-2

CDR3 DNA: TGTGCCAGCAGCTTGTCGGCCAGGGCGGAGACCCAGTACTTC
CDR3 protein: CASSLSARAETQYF
D gene: .
clone size: .
V gene: TRBV5-4
J gene: TRBJ2-5

CDR3 DNA: TGTGCCAGCGGCAGGGGACCGACCACTGAAGCTTTCTTT
CDR3 protein: CASGRGPTTEAFF
D gene: .
clone size: .
V gene: TRBV3-1/TRBV3-2
J gene: TRBJ1-1

CDR3 DNA: TGTGCCAGCAGCTCCAGGACAGGGACGACTGAAAAACTGTTTTTT
CDR3 protein: CASSSRTGTTEKLFF
D gene: TRBD1
clone size: .
V gene: TRBV13
J gene: TRBJ1-4

CDR3 DNA: TGTGCCACCAGCGGCGACAGAGGCTCTGGAAACACCATATATTTT
CDR3 protein: CATSGDRGSGNTIYF
D gene: .
clone size: .
V gene: TRBV15
J gene: TRBJ1-3

CDR3 DNA: TGTGCCTGGAGTGTAGCGGGGAGGGGTAGGGGCAATGAGCAGTTCTTC
CDR3 protein: CAWSVAGRGRGNEQFF
D gene: TRBD2
clone size: .
V gene: TRBV30
J gene: TRBJ2-1

CDR3 DNA: TGTGCCAGCAGTGAAGTAGCGGGGGGCCAAGAGACCCAGTACTTC
CDR3 protein: CASSEVAGGQETQYF
D gene: TRBD2
clone size: .
V gene: TRBV6-1
J gene: TRBJ2-5

CDR3 DNA: TGTGCCAGCAGTTCGTCAGGGGGCCGGACAGATACGCAGTATTTT
CDR3 protein: CASSSSGGRTDTQYF
D gene: TRBD1
clone size: .
V gene: TRBV6-5
J gene: TRBJ2-3

CDR3 DNA: TGCGCCAGCAGCCCCGACAGGGTTGGAGATACGCAGTATTTT
CDR3 protein: CASSPDRVGDTQYF
D gene: TRBD1
clone size: .
V gene: TRBV5-1
J gene: TRBJ2-3

CDR3 DNA: TGTGCCTGGAGTTTTGCAGGGGTCGGCTACACCTTC
CDR3 protein: CAWSFAGVGYTF
D gene: .
clone size: .
V gene: TRBV30
J gene: TRBJ1-2

CDR3 DNA: TGCAGCGTTGAATCCAGGGCCTATGGCTACACCTTC
CDR3 protein: CSVESRAYGYTF
D gene: .
clone size: .
V gene: TRBV29-1
J gene: TRBJ1-2

CDR3 DNA: TGTGCCAGCAGTAAGACAGGAGGAACCTACGAGCAGTACTTC
CDR3 protein: CASSKTGGTYEQYF
D gene: .
clone size: once
V gene: TRBV28
J gene: TRBJ2-7

CDR3 DNA: TGTGCCAGCAGCTTCGGACAGGAGGATGAAAAACTGTTTTTT
CDR3 protein: CASSFGQEDEKLFF
D gene: TRBD1
clone size: .
V gene: TRBV13
J gene: TRBJ1-4

CDR3 DNA: TGTGCCAGCAGCGTAGTGTCTAGCGGGAGAGGCTACAATGAGCAGTTCTTC
CDR3 protein: CASSVVSSGRGYNEQFF
D gene: TRBD2
clone size: .
V gene: TRBV9
J gene: TRBJ2-1

CDR3 DNA: TGCGCCAGCAGCCAAGATTCTGGGCATCAGCCCCAGCATTTT
CDR3 protein: CASSQDSGHQPQHF
D gene: .
clone size: .
V gene: TRBV4-1
J gene: TRBJ1-5

CDR3 DNA: TGCAGCGTGACGGACAGGCCACTCTACGAGCAGTACTTC
CDR3 protein: CSVTDRPLYEQYF
D gene: TRBD1
clone size: .
V gene: TRBV29-1
J gene: TRBJ2-7

CDR3 DNA: TGTGCCAGCAGTCCCCAGGGGGTCAGGGCGTACAATGAGCAGTTCTTC
CDR3 protein: CASSPQGVRAYNEQFF
D gene: TRBD1
clone size: .
V gene: TRBV28
J gene: TRBJ2-1

CDR3 DNA: TGTGCCAGCAGGCTAGGGGTTACTGAAGCTTTCTTT
CDR3 protein: CASRLGVTEAFF
D gene: .
clone size: .
V gene: TRBV12-3/TRBV12-4
J gene: TRBJ1-1

CDR3 DNA: TGTGCCAGCTCACCGGGGGGACGGTCTAACTATGGCTACACCTTC
CDR3 protein: CASSPGGRSNYGYTF
D gene: .
clone size: once
V gene: TRBV18
J gene: TRBJ1-2

CDR3 DNA: TGTGCCAGCAGCTTGGGACAGGGCGCCTACAATGAGCAGTTCTTC
CDR3 protein: CASSLGQGAYNEQFF
D gene: TRBD1
clone size: .
V gene: TRBV7-6
J gene: TRBJ2-1

CDR3 DNA: TGTGCCAGCAGTGGCAAACGGACAGGGGAGTCTGGCTCCACCTTC
CDR3 protein: CASSGKRTGESGSTF
D gene: TRBD1
clone size: .
V gene: TRBV25-1
J gene: TRBJ1-2

CDR3 DNA: TGTGCCAGCAGCTTTACCCCGGCTAGCGGGAGTTACGAGCAGTACTTC
CDR3 protein: CASSFTPASGSYEQYF
D gene: TRBD2
clone size: once
V gene: TRBV7-2
J gene: TRBJ2-7

CDR3 DNA: TGTGCCAGCTCACTCCCACCGGTAGATACGCAGTATTTT
CDR3 protein: CASSLPPVDTQYF
D gene: .
clone size: .
V gene: TRBV18
J gene: TRBJ2-3

CDR3 DNA: TGTGCCAGCAGCTTTGACAGGGGATATGAGCAGTTCTTC
CDR3 protein: CASSFDRGYEQFF
D gene: TRBD1
clone size: .
V gene: TRBV7-3
J gene: TRBJ2-1

CDR3 DNA: TGTGCCAGCAGCCCGACGACAGGGAGTGGGGAAAAACTGTTTTTT
CDR3 protein: CASSPTTGSGEKLFF
D gene: TRBD1
clone size: .
V gene: TRBV7-9
J gene: TRBJ1-4

CDR3 DNA: TGCGCCAGCAGCATCTCCCAGGGGGCTGAAGGCTACACCTTC
CDR3 protein: CASSISQGAEGYTF
D gene: TRBD1
clone size: .
V gene: TRBV5-1
J gene: TRBJ1-2

CDR3 DNA: TGTGCCAGCAGCCTTCCTGCGGGTCGGGGTAACACCGGGGAGCTGTTTTTT
CDR3 protein: CASSLPAGRGNTGELFF
D gene: .
clone size: .
V gene: TRBV5-4
J gene: TRBJ2-2

CDR3 DNA: TGCGCCAGCAGCCAAGGAGACACGCGCGTGATTGCTTTCTTT
CDR3 protein: CASSQGDTRVIAFF
D gene: .
clone size: .
V gene: TRBV4-1
J gene: TRBJ1-1

CDR3 DNA: TGTGCCAGCTCACTTCAAAATGCGTTACTTTCACCCCTCCACTTT
CDR3 protein: CASSLQNALLSPLHF
D gene: .
clone size: few
V gene: TRBV18
J gene: TRBJ1-6

CDR3 DNA: TGTGCCTGGATCCCTGGGGACAGGGCCACAGATACGCAGTATTTT
CDR3 protein: CAWIPGDRATDTQYF
D gene: TRBD1
clone size: .
V gene: TRBV30
J gene: TRBJ2-3

CDR3 DNA: TGTGCCAGTACCAAATTCGGGACTGGGGCCAACGTCCTGACTTTC
CDR3 protein: CASTKFGTGANVLTF
D gene: .
clone size: .
V gene: TRBV19
J gene: TRBJ2-6

CDR3 DNA: TGTGCCAGCAGCTTTACCAGGGGTGCTGAAAAACTGTTTTTT
CDR3 protein: CASSFTRGAEKLFF
D gene: .
clone size: .
V gene: TRBV11-2
J gene: TRBJ1-4

CDR3 DNA: TGTGCCAGCAGTTCGCCTCGGGACAGCTCCTACAATGAGCAGTTCTTC
CDR3 protein: CASSSPRDSSYNEQFF
D gene: TRBD1
clone size: few
V gene: TRBV6-5
J gene: TRBJ2-1

CDR3 DNA: TGTGCCAGCAGCTTATATCAGGACAGGGTTTCGAAGACCCAGTACTTC
CDR3 protein: CASSLYQDRVSKTQYF
D gene: TRBD1
clone size: once
V gene: TRBV11-2
J gene: TRBJ2-5

CDR3 DNA: TGTGCCAGCAGTTGGACTAGCGGGGACAATGAGCAGTTCTTC
CDR3 protein: CASSWTSGDNEQFF
D gene: TRBD2
clone size: .
V gene: TRBV9
J gene: TRBJ2-1